Shown below are 13 T cell receptor beta chains from a single sample sequenced in a study of control samples from healthy donors and cancer patients. Repertoires were generated with immunoSEQ multiplex PCR, while TCRdb's copy carries only in-frame clones and drops some. The repertoire holds about 130,000 clones, roughly 90% seen once, with roughly 7.8% in the top ten. Specimen: PBMCs. These receptors originate from a man in his fifties or sixties with head and neck cancer.

The rearrangement joins TRBV2 to TRBJ2-2; D is unresolved. Germline loops: CDR1 SNHLY, CDR2 FYNNEI. There are 15 residues in the CDR3. V gave up 2 bases and J gave up 0 bases, with 7 bases separating them. CDR3 sequence: CASSEIPSNTGELFF. CDR3 in DNA: TGTGCCAGCAGTGAAATCCCTTCGAACACCGGGGAGCTGTTTTTT.

V usage is TRBV4-1 and J usage is TRBJ1-6, with D possibly matching TRBD1 (5 bases). Looked up from germline, CDR1 is MGHRA and CDR2 is YSYEKL. V was cut by 0 bases and J by 10 bases, with 19 bases left in between. CDR3 size: 17 residues. The CDR3 nucleotides read TGCGCCAGCAGCCAAGATGGAGGGGCAATTATGCGCTCACCCCTCCACTTT. Translated, it gives CASSQDGGAIMRSPLHF.

The rearrangement uses TRBV27 and TRBJ2-1; TRBD2 matches 9 bases. Germline CDR1 reads MNHEY; CDR2 reads SMNVEV (reference sequence). The CDR3 consists of 15 residues. V dropped 3 bases and J dropped 5; count of bases not matched to a gene: 5. The CDR3: CASSFGLAGNNEQFF. DNA of the CDR3: TGTGCCAGCAGTTTCGGGCTAGCGGGAAACAATGAGCAGTTCTTC.

The rearrangement joins TRBV24-1 to TRBJ2-1; D assignment may be TRBD1 or TRBD2 (5 bases each). Trimming removed 3 bases at V and 8 bases at J, with 25 bases between. Germline CDR1 reads KGHDR; CDR2 reads SFDVKD. The CDR3 consists of 18 residues. CDR3 loop: CATSDPPGRSRGPDEQFF. DNA of the CDR3: TGTGCCACCAGTGATCCCCCAGGGAGATCCCGGGGCCCCGATGAGCAGTTCTTC.

The CDR3 here is CASSFGTGNTEAFF. The CDR3 DNA is TGTGCCAGCAGCTTCGGGACAGGGAACACTGAAGCTTTCTTT. The rearrangement uses TRBV5-8 and TRBJ1-1; 8 nucleotides agree with TRBD1. V shed 2 bases and J 1 base; nucleotides not matched to a gene: 1. Germline assignment: CDR1 SGHTS and CDR2 YDEGEE. The CDR3 spans 14 residues.

The chain uses TRBV6-5 and TRBJ2-7, with D uncertain. Trimming shortened V by 6 bases and J by 7 bases, and 10 bases separated the two germline ends. The CDR3 covers 11 residues. Germline CDR1 reads MNHEY; CDR2 reads SVGAGI. In DNA, the CDR3 is TGTGCCAGCAGCCACCCCGGTGAGCAGTACTTC. It translates to CASSHPGEQYF.

Details on this clone: Other DNA sequences of this sample code for an identical CDR3. The chain recombines TRBV6-5 with TRBJ1-1; D not resolved. The germline V and J ends were trimmed by 0 bases and 1 base, with 9 bases remaining between them. Germline assignment: CDR1 MNHEY and CDR2 SVGAGI. The CDR3 is made up of 15 amino acids. CDR3 in amino acids: CASSYSRPTNTEAFF. The DNA of the CDR3 is TGTGCCAGCAGTTACTCGAGGCCGACGAACACTGAAGCTTTCTTT.

The chain employs TRBV5-1 and TRBJ2-3; D possibly corresponds to TRBD1 (6 bases). V lost 0 bases to trimming and J lost 1 base, with 12 bases between them. Germline loops: CDR1 SGHRS, CDR2 YFSETQ. The CDR3 length is 16 residues. The CDR3 bases are TGCGCCAGCAGCTTGGAAACAGGGTGGGGCACAGATACGCAGTATTTT. This codes for CASSLETGWGTDTQYF.

The CDR3 is CASSVTDNTEAFF. The CDR3 DNA sequence: TGTGCCAGTAGTGTGACTGATAACACTGAAGCTTTCTTT. V usage is TRBV19 and J usage is TRBJ1-1, with D hard to call. The germline V gene encodes CDR1 LNHDA and CDR2 SQIVND (reference sequence). V dropped 5 bases and J dropped 2 bases, with 9 bases sitting between them. This CDR3 contains 13 residues.

The sample holds a few counts of this clone. The chain links TRBV27 to TRBJ1-1; a weak D match, TRBD1 (5 bases). V was cut by 3 bases and J by 0 bases, with 17 bases left in between. Germline CDR1 MNHEY, CDR2 SMNVEV (reference sequence). The CDR3 is 17 residues long. The CDR3 reads CASSLFGTFPMNTEAFF. The CDR3 bases are TGTGCCAGCAGTTTGTTCGGGACTTTCCCCATGAACACTGAAGCTTTCTTT.

The J gene is TRBJ2-5, the V gene TRBV5-1; D is undetermined. V lost 2 bases to trimming and J lost 5 bases, with 13 bases between them. The V gene's germline CDR1 is SGHRS and CDR2 YFSETQ. The CDR3 has 14 residues. The CDR3, as DNA: TGCGCCAGCAGCTTTCTGGGGTTCGGGGAGACCCAGTACTTC. It translates to CASSFLGFGETQYF.

This clone was picked up one time. V usage is TRBV3-1 (or the pseudogene TRBV3-2) and J usage is TRBJ1-6; D is unclear. Trimming took off 0 bases at V and 14 bases at J, with 14 bases between the two ends. Germline V lookup: CDR1 LGHDT, CDR2 YNNKEL (reference sequence). CDR3 length equals 14 residues. The CDR3 spells CASSQESAAFSLHF. The CDR3 DNA reads as TGTGCCAGCAGCCAAGAGTCGGCAGCCTTCTCCCTCCACTTT.

J is TRBJ1-5 and V is TRBV6-1; D remains unclear. Germline values: CDR1 MNHNS, CDR2 SASEGT. V was clipped by 2 bases and J by 7 bases, with 9 bases between them. CDR3 length: 13 residues. In DNA form, the CDR3 reads TGTGCCAGCAGTGAAAATGTTAGGCAGCCCCAGCATTTT. Residues: CASSENVRQPQHF.